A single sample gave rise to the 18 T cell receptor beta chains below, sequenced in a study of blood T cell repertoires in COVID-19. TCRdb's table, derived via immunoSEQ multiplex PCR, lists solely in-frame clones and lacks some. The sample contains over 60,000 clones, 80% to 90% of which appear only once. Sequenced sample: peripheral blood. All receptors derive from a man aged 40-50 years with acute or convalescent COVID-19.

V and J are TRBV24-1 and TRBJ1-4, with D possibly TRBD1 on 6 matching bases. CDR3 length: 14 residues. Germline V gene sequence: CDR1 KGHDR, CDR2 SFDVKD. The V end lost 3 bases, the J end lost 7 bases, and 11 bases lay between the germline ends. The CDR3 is CATSDPRGSEKLFF. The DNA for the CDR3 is TGTGCCACCAGTGATCCAAGGGGGAGTGAAAAACTGTTTTTT.

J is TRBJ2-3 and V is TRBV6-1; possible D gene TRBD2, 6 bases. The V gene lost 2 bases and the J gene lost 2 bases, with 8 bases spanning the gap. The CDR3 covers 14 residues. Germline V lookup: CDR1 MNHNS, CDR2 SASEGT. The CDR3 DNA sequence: TGTGCCAGCAGTGAACGGGAGTTCACAGATACGCAGTATTTT. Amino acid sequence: CASSEREFTDTQYF.

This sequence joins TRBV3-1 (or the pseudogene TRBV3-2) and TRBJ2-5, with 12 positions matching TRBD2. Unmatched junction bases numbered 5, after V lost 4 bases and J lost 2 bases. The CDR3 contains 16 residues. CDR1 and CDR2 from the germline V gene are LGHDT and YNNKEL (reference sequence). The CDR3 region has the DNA TGTGCCAGCAGCCTTGGACTAGCGGGGCAGCAAGAGACCCAGTACTTC. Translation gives CASSLGLAGQQETQYF.

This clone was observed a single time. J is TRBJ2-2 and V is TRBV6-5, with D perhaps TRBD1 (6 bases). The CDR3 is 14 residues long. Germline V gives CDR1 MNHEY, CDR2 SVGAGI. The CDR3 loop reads CAIAKTGSTGELFF. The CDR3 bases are TGTGCTATAGCTAAGACAGGATCCACCGGGGAGCTGTTTTTT.

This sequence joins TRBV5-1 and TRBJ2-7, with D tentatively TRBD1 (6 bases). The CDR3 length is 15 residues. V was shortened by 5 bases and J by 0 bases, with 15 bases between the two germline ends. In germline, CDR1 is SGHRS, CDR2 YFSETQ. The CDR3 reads CASSYRVGSSYEQYF. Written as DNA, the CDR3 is TGCGCCAGCAGTTACAGGGTTGGGAGCTCCTACGAGCAGTACTTC.

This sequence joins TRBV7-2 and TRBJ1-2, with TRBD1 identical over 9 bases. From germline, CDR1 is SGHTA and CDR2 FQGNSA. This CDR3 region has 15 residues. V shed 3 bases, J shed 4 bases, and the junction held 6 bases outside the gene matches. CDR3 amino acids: CASSFGTGYSYGYTF. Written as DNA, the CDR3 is TGTGCCAGCAGCTTTGGGACAGGGTACAGCTATGGCTACACCTTC.

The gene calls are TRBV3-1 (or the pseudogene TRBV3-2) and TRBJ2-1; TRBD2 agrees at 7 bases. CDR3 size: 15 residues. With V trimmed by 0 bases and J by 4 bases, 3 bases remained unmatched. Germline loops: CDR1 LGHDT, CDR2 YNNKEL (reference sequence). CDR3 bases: TGTGCCAGCAGCCAAGACAGGCGGGGGTACAATGAGCAGTTCTTC. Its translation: CASSQDRRGYNEQFF.

DNA of the CDR3: TGTGCCAGTAGTAGGTCGGCAGGGGCCTACGAGCAGTACTTC. Protein: CASSRSAGAYEQYF. The chain employs TRBV19 and TRBJ2-7; perhaps TRBD1 as D (6 bases). The CDR3 has 14 amino acids. Germline V gene lookup returns CDR1 LNHDA and CDR2 SQIVND (reference sequence). V lost 4 bases to trimming and J lost 2 bases, with 12 bases between them.

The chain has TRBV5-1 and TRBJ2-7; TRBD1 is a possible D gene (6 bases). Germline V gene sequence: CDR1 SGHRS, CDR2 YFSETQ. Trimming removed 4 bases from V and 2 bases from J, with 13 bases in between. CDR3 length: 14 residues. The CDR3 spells CASSDRSGAYEQYF. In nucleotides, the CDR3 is TGCGCCAGCAGCGACAGGAGTGGGGCCTACGAGCAGTACTTC.

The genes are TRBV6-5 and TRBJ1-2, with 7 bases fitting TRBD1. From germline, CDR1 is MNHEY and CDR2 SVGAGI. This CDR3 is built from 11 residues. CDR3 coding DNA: TGTGACGGACAGGTGGGTAGTGGCTACACCTTC. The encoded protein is CDGQVGSGYTF.

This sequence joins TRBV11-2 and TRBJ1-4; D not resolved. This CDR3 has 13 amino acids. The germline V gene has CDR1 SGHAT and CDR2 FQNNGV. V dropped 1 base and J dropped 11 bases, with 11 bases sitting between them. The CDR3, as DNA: TGTGCCAGCAGCTTAGGAACACCGGAGAAACTGTTTTTT. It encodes CASSLGTPEKLFF.

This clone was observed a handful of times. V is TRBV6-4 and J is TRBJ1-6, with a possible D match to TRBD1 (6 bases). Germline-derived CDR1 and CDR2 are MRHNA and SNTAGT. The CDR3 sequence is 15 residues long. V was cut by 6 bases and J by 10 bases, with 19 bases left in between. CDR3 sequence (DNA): TGTGCCAGCAGCCTGGTCGGAGCAGGGGAATCACCCCTCCACTTT. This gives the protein CASSLVGAGESPLHF.

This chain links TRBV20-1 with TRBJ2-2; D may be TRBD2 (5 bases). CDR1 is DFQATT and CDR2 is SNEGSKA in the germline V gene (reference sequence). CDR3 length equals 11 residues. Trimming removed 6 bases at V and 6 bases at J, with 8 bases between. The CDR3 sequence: CSAARAGELFF. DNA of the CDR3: TGCAGTGCGGCGAGGGCCGGGGAGCTGTTTTTT.

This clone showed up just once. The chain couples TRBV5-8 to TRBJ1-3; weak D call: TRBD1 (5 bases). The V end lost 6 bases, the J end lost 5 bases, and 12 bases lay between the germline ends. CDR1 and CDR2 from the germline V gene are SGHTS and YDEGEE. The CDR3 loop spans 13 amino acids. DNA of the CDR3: TGTGCCAGCACCCCCCGGGGGAGAAACACCATATATTTT. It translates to CASTPRGRNTIYF.

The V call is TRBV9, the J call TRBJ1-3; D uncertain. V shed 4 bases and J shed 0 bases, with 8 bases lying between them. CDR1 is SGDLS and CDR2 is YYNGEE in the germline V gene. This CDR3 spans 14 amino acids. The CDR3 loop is CASSQQSSGNTIYF. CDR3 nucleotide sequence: TGTGCCAGCAGCCAACAGAGCTCTGGAAACACCATATATTTT.

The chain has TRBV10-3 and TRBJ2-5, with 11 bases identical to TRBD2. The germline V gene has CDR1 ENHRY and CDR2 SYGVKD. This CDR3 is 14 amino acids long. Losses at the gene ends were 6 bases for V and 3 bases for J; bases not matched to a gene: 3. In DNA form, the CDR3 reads TGTGCCATCAGACCGACTAGCGGGGAAGAGACCCAGTACTTC. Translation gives CAIRPTSGEETQYF.

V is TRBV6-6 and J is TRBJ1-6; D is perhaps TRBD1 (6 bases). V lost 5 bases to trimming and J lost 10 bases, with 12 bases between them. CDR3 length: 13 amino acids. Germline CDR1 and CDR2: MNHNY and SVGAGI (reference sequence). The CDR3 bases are TGTGCCAGCAGTGGGGGCACCAGGTCACCCCTCCACTTT. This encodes CASSGGTRSPLHF.

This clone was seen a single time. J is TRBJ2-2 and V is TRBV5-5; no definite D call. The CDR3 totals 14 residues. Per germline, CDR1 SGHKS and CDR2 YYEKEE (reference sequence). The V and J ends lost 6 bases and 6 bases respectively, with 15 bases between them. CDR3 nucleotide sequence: TGTGCCAGCACACTCACGGGTCGGGCCGGGGAGCTGTTTTTT. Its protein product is CASTLTGRAGELFF.